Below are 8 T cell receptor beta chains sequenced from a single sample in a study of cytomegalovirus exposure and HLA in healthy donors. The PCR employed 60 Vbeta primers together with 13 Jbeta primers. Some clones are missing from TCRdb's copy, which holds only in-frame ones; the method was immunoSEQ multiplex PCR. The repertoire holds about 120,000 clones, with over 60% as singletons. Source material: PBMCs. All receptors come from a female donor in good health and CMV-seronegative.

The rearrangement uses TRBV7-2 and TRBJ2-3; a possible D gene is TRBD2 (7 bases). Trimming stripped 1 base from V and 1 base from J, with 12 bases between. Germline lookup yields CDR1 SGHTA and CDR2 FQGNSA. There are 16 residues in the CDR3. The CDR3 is CASSLGRGGRTDTQYF. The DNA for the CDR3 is TGTGCCAGCAGCTTAGGAAGGGGGGGCCGCACAGATACGCAGTATTTT. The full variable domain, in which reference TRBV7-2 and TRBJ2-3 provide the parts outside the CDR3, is GAGVSQSPSNKVTEKGKDVELRCDPISGHTALYWYRQSLGQGLEFLIYFQGNSAPDKSGLPSDRFSAERTGGSVSTLTIQRTQQEDSAVYLCASSLGRGGRTDTQYFGPGTRLTVL.

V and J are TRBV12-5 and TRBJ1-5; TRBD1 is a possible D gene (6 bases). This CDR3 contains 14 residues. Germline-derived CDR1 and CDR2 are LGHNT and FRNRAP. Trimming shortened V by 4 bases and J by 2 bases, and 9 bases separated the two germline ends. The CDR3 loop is CASGSSGGNQPQHF. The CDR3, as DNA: TGTGCTAGTGGTTCCTCAGGGGGCAATCAGCCCCAGCATTTT.

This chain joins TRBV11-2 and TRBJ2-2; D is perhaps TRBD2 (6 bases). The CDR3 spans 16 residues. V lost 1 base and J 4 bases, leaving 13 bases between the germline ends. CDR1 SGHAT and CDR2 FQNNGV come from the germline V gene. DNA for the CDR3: TGTGCCAGCAGCTTAGTGGGGGGTATGATCACCGGGGAGCTGTTTTTT. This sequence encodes CASSLVGGMITGELFF.

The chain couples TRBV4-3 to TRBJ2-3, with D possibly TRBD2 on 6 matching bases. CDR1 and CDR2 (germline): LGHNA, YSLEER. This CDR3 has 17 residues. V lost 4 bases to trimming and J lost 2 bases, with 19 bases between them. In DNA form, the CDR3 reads TGCGCCAGCAGCCTAGCAAGGGAAGGCGGGGACACAGATACGCAGTATTTT. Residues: CASSLAREGGDTDTQYF.

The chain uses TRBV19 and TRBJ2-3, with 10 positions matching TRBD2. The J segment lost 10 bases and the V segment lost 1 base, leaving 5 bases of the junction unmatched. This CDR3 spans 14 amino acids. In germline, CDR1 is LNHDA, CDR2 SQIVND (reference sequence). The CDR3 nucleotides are TGTGCCAGTAGTATAGGGCTAGCGGGGGATTCGCAGTATTTT. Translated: CASSIGLAGDSQYF.

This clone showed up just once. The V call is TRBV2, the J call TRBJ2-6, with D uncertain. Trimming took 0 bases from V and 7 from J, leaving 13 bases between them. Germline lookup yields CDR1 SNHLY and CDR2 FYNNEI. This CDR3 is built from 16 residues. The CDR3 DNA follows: TGTGCCAGCAGTGAAGCGCTTAGGAGTCGTGCCAACGTCCTGACTTTC. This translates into CASSEALRSRANVLTF.

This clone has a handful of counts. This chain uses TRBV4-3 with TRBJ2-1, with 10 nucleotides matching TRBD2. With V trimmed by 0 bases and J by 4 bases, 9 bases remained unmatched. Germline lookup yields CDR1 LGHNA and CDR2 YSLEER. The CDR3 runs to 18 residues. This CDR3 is CASSQDPSLAGTYNEQFF. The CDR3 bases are TGCGCCAGCAGCCAAGATCCCTCACTAGCGGGGACGTACAATGAGCAGTTCTTC.

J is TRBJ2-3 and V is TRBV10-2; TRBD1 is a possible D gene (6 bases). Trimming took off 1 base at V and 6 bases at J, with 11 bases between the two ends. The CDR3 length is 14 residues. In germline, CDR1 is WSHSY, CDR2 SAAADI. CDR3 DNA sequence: TGCGCCAGCAGTGAGTTTGGCAGGGGCGATACGCAGTATTTT. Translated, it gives CASSEFGRGDTQYF.